This TCR beta chain was identified during a study of shared clonotypes between healthy human individuals. Findings and caveats of the study: Represented diversity, genetic and exposure-history alike, was limited by few donors.

This was a deep-level run. TCRdb's table, derived via immunoSEQ multiplex PCR, lists solely in-frame clones and lacks some. The sample lists some 2,000,000 clones, nearly 97% occurring once. As to this clone: Antigen: not known.

The specimen sequenced was naive CD4+ T cells sorted from blood. The subset here: CD45RA+ positively selected. The TCR originated in a man younger than 35 in good health.

CDR3 region: CASGRGTGELFF. CDR3 sequence (DNA): TGTGCCAGCGGCCGGGGAACCGGGGAGCTGTTTTTT. The rearrangement uses TRBV6-5 and TRBJ2-2, with D possibly TRBD2 on 5 matching bases. This CDR3 has 12 amino acids. Trimming took off 8 bases at V and 5 bases at J, with 9 bases between the two ends. CDR1 is MNHEY and CDR2 is SVGAGI in the germline V gene.